The 27 T cell receptor beta chains below come from one sample, sequenced in a study. Clones were sequenced by immunoSEQ multiplex PCR, and TCRdb holds only the in-frame ones, with some missing. The sample lists about 68,000 clones; roughly 93% were seen once. Sequencing used PBMCs. All receptors come from a man aged 35 to 55 with rheumatoid arthritis.

The rearrangement uses TRBV7-2 and TRBJ1-5, with 8 nucleotides matching TRBD1. The J segment lost 6 bases and the V segment lost 3 bases, leaving 10 bases of the junction unmatched. CDR1 is SGHTA, CDR2 FQGNSA, per germline. CDR3 size: 16 residues. The CDR3 DNA reads TGTGCCAGCAGCTTCGGACAGGGCGGGAGGGGTCAGCCCCAGCATTTT. It codes for CASSFGQGGRGQPQHF.

The rearrangement uses TRBV25-1 and TRBJ1-2; D might be TRBD1 (5 bases). The CDR3 consists of 15 residues. The germline V gene has CDR1 MGHDK and CDR2 SYGVNS. Trimming shortened V by 1 base and J by 8 bases, and 17 bases separated the two germline ends. The DNA of the CDR3 is TGTGCCAGCAGTGAATGGGGAAATATGGGGGGAGGCTACACCTTC. This codes for CASSEWGNMGGGYTF.

The V and J genes are TRBV20-1 and TRBJ2-1; 11 positions match TRBD2. CDR1 and CDR2 (germline): DFQATT, SNEGSKA (reference sequence). This CDR3 is 15 amino acids long. V shed 3 bases, J shed 12 bases, and the junction held 13 bases outside the gene matches. The CDR3 DNA follows: TGCAGTGCTAGTGTAGCGGGGGGGCACCCAGGTAGGCAGTTCTTC. It encodes CSASVAGGHPGRQFF.

This rearrangement joins TRBV7-2 to TRBJ1-6; D gene unclear. The germline gives CDR1 SGHTA, CDR2 FQGNSA. The V gene lost 1 base and the J gene lost 11 bases, with 6 bases spanning the gap. This CDR3 has 12 residues. CDR3 residues: CASSLGVAPLHF. Here the CDR3 DNA reads TGTGCCAGCAGCTTAGGTGTGGCACCCCTCCACTTT.

The chain is built from TRBV5-4 and TRBJ2-5; 15 bases align to TRBD2. V shed 4 bases, J shed 5 bases, and the junction held 9 bases outside the gene matches. The CDR3 covers 17 residues. Germline values: CDR1 SGHNT, CDR2 YYREEE (reference sequence). CDR3 sequence reads: CASSRGTSGGPGETQYF. The CDR3 coding sequence is TGTGCCAGCAGCCGGGGGACTAGCGGGGGGCCAGGGGAGACCCAGTACTTC.

V gene TRBV19 combines with J gene TRBJ1-1, with D perhaps matching TRBD1 (5 bases). The CDR3 loop spans 14 amino acids. The V and J ends lost 7 bases and 7 bases respectively, with 19 bases between them. Germline-derived CDR1 and CDR2 are LNHDA and SQIVND (reference sequence). CDR3 sequence (DNA): TGTGCCAGTAATACCGGGACCCTCGGGCATGAAGCTTTCTTT. Translation gives CASNTGTLGHEAFF.

V and J are TRBV7-3 and TRBJ2-5; D is unclear. Trimming shortened V by 1 base and J by 4 bases, and 13 bases separated the two germline ends. Germline CDR1 and CDR2: SGHTA and FQGTGA. The CDR3 loop spans 15 amino acids. The DNA for the CDR3 is TGTGCCAGCAGCTTAAGACGCGGTGATTCAGAGACCCAGTACTTC. Its translation is CASSLRRGDSETQYF.

The chain has TRBV5-8 and TRBJ2-2; weak D call: TRBD2 (5 bases). With 0 bases removed from V and 4 bases from J, the gap between germline ends came to 13 bases. This CDR3 comprises 16 residues. CDR1 and CDR2 (germline): SGHTS, YDEGEE. Here the CDR3 reads CASSLGATSVTGELFF. CDR3 bases: TGTGCCAGCAGCTTGGGAGCTACTAGTGTCACCGGGGAGCTGTTTTTT.

The chain links TRBV4-2 to TRBJ2-3; 9 bases are a match to TRBD1. Germline V CDR1 and CDR2: LGHNA, YNFKEQ. The CDR3 is 16 amino acids. V shed 3 bases, J shed 5 bases, and the junction held 9 bases outside the gene matches. The CDR3 loop is CASSQRQGGREDTQYF. CDR3 DNA sequence: TGTGCCAGCAGCCAGAGACAGGGGGGGAGGGAAGATACGCAGTATTTT.

The V and J genes are TRBV24-1 and TRBJ1-2; 8 nucleotides align to TRBD1. The V gene's germline CDR1 is KGHDR and CDR2 SFDVKD. The CDR3 totals 13 residues. The ends lost 10 bases at V and 2 bases at J; junction bases unmatched: 5. The CDR3 sequence: CATRDRLNYGYTF. The CDR3 bases are TGTGCCACTAGGGACAGGCTGAACTATGGCTACACCTTC.

The chain joins TRBV18 to TRBJ2-7; D tentatively reads TRBD1 or TRBD2 (5 bases each). The CDR3 has 14 residues. Germline V gene lookup returns CDR1 KGHSH and CDR2 LQKENI. Trimming stripped 3 bases from V and 6 bases from J, with 15 bases between. The CDR3 nucleotides read TGTGCCAGCTCACCGGGGGATCTAGTCTTCGAGCAGTACTTC. Translating gives CASSPGDLVFEQYF. The full variable domain, in which reference TRBV18 and TRBJ2-7 provide the parts outside the CDR3, is NAGVMQNPRHLVRRRGQEARLRCSPMKGHSHVYWYRQLPEEGLKFMVYLQKENIIDESGMPKERFSAEFPKEGPSILRIQQVVRGDSAAYFCASSPGDLVFEQYFGPGTRLTVT.

This rearrangement joins TRBV4-2 to TRBJ1-4; TRBD1 agrees at 7 bases. Trimming cost V 0 bases and J 4 bases; bases outside gene matches: 5. This CDR3 has 16 amino acids. CDR1 and CDR2 from the germline V gene are LGHNA and YNFKEQ. The CDR3 loop reads CASSQEGTDLNEKLFF. The CDR3 DNA reads TGTGCCAGCAGCCAAGAAGGGACAGATCTTAATGAAAAACTGTTTTTT.

This clone has just one count. The chain uses TRBV24-1 and TRBJ2-1, with 10 bases identical to TRBD2. Trimming took 7 bases from V and 1 from J; bases not matched to a gene: 0. The CDR3 length is 14 residues. Germline V lookup: CDR1 KGHDR, CDR2 SFDVKD. CDR3 residues: CATRTSGSYNEQFF. The CDR3 nucleotides are TGTGCCACCAGGACTAGCGGGTCCTACAATGAGCAGTTCTTC.

The CDR3, as DNA: TGTGCCAGCAGTGACTCCCGGTGGGGCGCGGGAGAGTACGAGCAGTACTTC. This codes for CASSDSRWGAGEYEQYF. This chain connects TRBV6-4 to TRBJ2-7; 7 bases are shared with TRBD2. J gave up 4 bases and V 0 bases, and 12 bases lay outside the gene matches. Germline V gene data show CDR1 as MRHNA and CDR2 as SNTAGT. This CDR3 is 17 amino acids long.

The rearrangement joins TRBV6-5 to TRBJ1-1; 7 nucleotides match TRBD1. The germline V gene has CDR1 MNHEY and CDR2 SVGAGI. V was pared by 5 bases and J by 1 base, with 7 bases of the junction left unmatched. This CDR3 has 15 amino acids. The CDR3 protein is CASSPGGGRNTEAFF. The CDR3 DNA follows: TGTGCCAGCAGTCCCGGAGGGGGCAGGAACACTGAAGCTTTCTTT.

The chain couples TRBV28 to TRBJ1-5, with 8 bases identical to TRBD1. The CDR3 has 15 amino acids. Unmatched junction bases numbered 6, after V lost 4 bases and J lost 4 bases. Germline-derived CDR1 and CDR2 are MDHEN and SYDVKM. CDR3 nucleotides: TGTGCCAGCAGTTACCGGGACAGGACGAATCAGCCCCAGCATTTT. Encoded protein: CASSYRDRTNQPQHF.

The rearrangement uses TRBV12-3 or TRBV12-4 and TRBJ2-7; D gene unclear. Trimming took off 5 bases at V and 0 bases at J, with 5 bases between the two ends. This CDR3 contains 12 residues. The DNA for the CDR3 is TGTGCCAGCAGTGGGGTCTCCTACGAGCAGTACTTC. Translated: CASSGVSYEQYF.

The V gene is TRBV5-1, the J gene TRBJ2-2; D remains unclear. CDR1 SGHRS and CDR2 YFSETQ come from the germline V gene. Trimming took 2 bases from V and 0 from J, leaving 2 bases between them. The CDR3 loop spans 13 amino acids. Written as DNA, the CDR3 is TGCGCCAGCAGCTTACCGAACACCGGGGAGCTGTTTTTT. The encoded protein is CASSLPNTGELFF.

This sequence joins TRBV5-1 and TRBJ1-2; possibly TRBD1 for D (6 bases). In germline, CDR1 is SGHRS, CDR2 YFSETQ. The CDR3 is 14 residues long. Deletions cut 4 bases from V and 6 bases from J, with 16 bases between. CDR3 sequence: CASSPEQGIDGYTF. CDR3 DNA: TGCGCCAGCAGCCCCGAACAGGGTATAGATGGCTACACCTTC.

J is TRBJ2-7 and V is TRBV19; 9 nucleotides match TRBD2. The length of the CDR3 is 15 residues. Germline CDR1 LNHDA, CDR2 SQIVND (reference sequence). Unmatched junction bases numbered 7, after V lost 6 bases and J lost 1 base. The CDR3: CASSYGLALSYEQYF. CDR3 DNA: TGTGCCAGTAGCTATGGACTAGCGTTATCCTACGAGCAGTACTTC.

This chain joins TRBV19 and TRBJ2-1; 7 bases are a match to TRBD1. Trimming cost V 4 bases and J 1 base; bases outside gene matches: 4. The CDR3 has 15 residues. Germline V gives CDR1 LNHDA, CDR2 SQIVND (reference sequence). This CDR3 reads CASSTTGSSYNEQFF. CDR3 nucleotide sequence: TGTGCCAGTAGTACGACAGGGTCATCCTACAATGAGCAGTTCTTC.

V gene TRBV11-2 combines with J gene TRBJ2-2, with D uncertain. Germline V gene data show CDR1 as SGHAT and CDR2 as FQNNGV. This CDR3 is built from 15 residues. Trimming cost V 1 base and J 4 bases, with 10 bases left between them. The chain's CDR3 is CASSLVRTGTGELFF. CDR3 bases: TGTGCCAGCAGCTTAGTCCGGACGGGCACCGGGGAGCTGTTTTTT.

V gene TRBV5-4 combines with J gene TRBJ2-2; the D gene is possibly TRBD2 (6 bases). Between the trimmed V and J ends, which lost 1 base and 4 bases, there was a span of 14 bases. This CDR3 region has 16 residues. Germline CDR1 SGHNT, CDR2 YYREEE (reference sequence). CDR3 in amino acids: CASSLLAGRATGELFF. The DNA for the CDR3 is TGTGCCAGCAGCTTGCTGGCGGGAAGGGCCACCGGGGAGCTGTTTTTT.

J is TRBJ2-7 and V is TRBV7-2; 7 bases are a match to TRBD1. This CDR3 has 14 amino acids. Germline V gene sequence: CDR1 SGHTA, CDR2 FQGNSA. J was trimmed by 6 bases and V by 3 bases; bases with no gene match: 8. CDR3 in DNA: TGTGCCAGCAGCTTGTCCGACAGGGTGGCCGAGCAGTACTTC. Translation: CASSLSDRVAEQYF.

V and J are TRBV7-2 and TRBJ2-5; D gene uncertain. V gave up 5 bases and J gave up 5 bases, with 9 bases separating them. The CDR3 is made up of 12 amino acids. Germline V CDR1 and CDR2: SGHTA, FQGNSA. The CDR3 DNA reads as TGTGCCAGCAGCCTAGGATATGAGACCCAGTACTTC. It yields the protein CASSLGYETQYF.

V gene TRBV6-6 combines with J gene TRBJ1-2; D is uncertain. Trimming removed 5 bases at V and 4 bases at J, with 20 bases between. In germline, CDR1 is MNHNY, CDR2 SVGAGI (reference sequence). This CDR3 is built from 16 residues. CDR3 bases: TGTGCCAGCAGTACCTTGGGGAAAGGAGTTCGCTATGGCTACACCTTC. As protein: CASSTLGKGVRYGYTF.

The chain combines TRBV24-1 with TRBJ2-2; D perhaps matches TRBD2 (5 bases). The V end lost 7 bases, the J end lost 5 bases, and 16 bases lay between the germline ends. This CDR3 region has 15 residues. CDR1 and CDR2 from the germline V gene are KGHDR and SFDVKD. CDR3 nucleotide sequence: TGTGCCACCAGAGCGGCGAAAGGTAGGACCGGGGAGCTGTTTTTT. Translating it yields CATRAAKGRTGELFF.